A single sample is the source of the 20 T cell receptor beta chains below, sequenced in a study of T cells of healthy individuals. MiXCR, run by TCRdb on the 5' RACE reads, gives a single entry per CDR3 protein. Here the sample spans 95,000 to 100,000 distinct CDR3 sequences, approximately 15% being singletons. These receptors were obtained from a human donor in good health.

The chain employs TRBV6-2 or TRBV6-3 and TRBJ1-1; D is unresolved. The germline CDR1 and CDR2 sequences are MNHEY and SVGEGT. V lost 6 bases and J lost 1, with 9 bases in between. CDR3 length: 13 amino acids. CDR3 in amino acids: CASSQYKNTEAFF. CDR3 sequence (DNA): TGTGCCAGCAGCCAATACAAGAACACTGAAGCTTTCTTT.

The chain is built from TRBV6-2 or TRBV6-3 and TRBJ1-1; D is unclear. The CDR3 loop spans 12 amino acids. In germline, CDR1 is MNHEY, CDR2 SVGEGT. V was trimmed by 3 bases and J by 5 bases, leaving 7 bases between them. As DNA, the CDR3 is TGTGCCAGCAGTTATGTGGGAACTGAAGCTTTCTTT. Encoded protein: CASSYVGTEAFF.

The rearrangement links TRBV28 to TRBJ2-5; tentatively, D is TRBD2 (7 bases). This CDR3 spans 15 amino acids. V was pared by 4 bases and J by 4 bases, with 16 bases between. The germline V gene encodes CDR1 MDHEN and CDR2 SYDVKM. The CDR3 DNA sequence: TGTGCCAGCAGTTCGATAACGAGGGGGGGAGAGACCCAGTACTTC. Translating gives CASSSITRGGETQYF.

This clonotype has just a few counts. The V call is TRBV9, the J call TRBJ1-3, with D possibly TRBD1 on 6 matching bases. Germline CDR1 SGDLS, CDR2 YYNGEE. CDR3 length equals 17 residues. Trimming shortened V by 4 bases and J by 1 base, and 18 bases separated the two germline ends. This CDR3 reads CASSPLLGGASGNTIYF. In DNA, the CDR3 is TGTGCCAGCAGCCCGCTCCTGGGGGGGGCTTCTGGAAACACCATATATTTT.

This clonotype was observed many times. This sequence joins TRBV4-3 and TRBJ1-2, with 7 bases fitting TRBD1. The junction had 2 bases not matched to a gene; V was cut back by 2 bases and J by 2 bases. CDR3 length: 14 residues. Germline lookup yields CDR1 LGHNA and CDR2 YSLEER. Here the CDR3 reads CASSQLQGNYGYTF. DNA for the CDR3: TGCGCCAGCAGCCAACTACAGGGGAACTATGGCTACACCTTC.

This clonotype came up a few times. The V call is TRBV6-2 or TRBV6-3, the J call TRBJ2-7; possible D gene TRBD2, 6 bases. V dropped 10 bases and J dropped 4 bases, with 23 bases sitting between them. Germline loops: CDR1 MNHEY, CDR2 SVGEGT. This CDR3 is built from 15 residues. CDR3 coding DNA: TGTGCCACTCAACTGGAGGGAGTAACGGGTTACGAGCAGTACTTC. Encoded protein: CATQLEGVTGYEQYF.

This clonotype was observed a few times. V usage is TRBV11-2 and J usage is TRBJ2-1, with 9 bases matching TRBD2. CDR3 length: 16 residues. Germline CDR1 and CDR2: SGHAT and FQNNGV. V was pared by 6 bases and J by 3 bases, with 9 bases of the junction left unmatched. The CDR3, as DNA: TGTGCCAGCAGATCAATAGCGGGAGTTAACTACAATGAGCAGTTCTTC. Amino acids: CASRSIAGVNYNEQFF.

This clonotype has at least ten counts. V and J are TRBV12-3 or TRBV12-4 and TRBJ1-5; D uncertain. The CDR3 is made up of 13 amino acids. With 5 bases removed from V and 3 bases from J, the gap between germline ends came to 8 bases. The CDR3 here is CASSRDINQPQHF. The CDR3 DNA reads as TGTGCCAGCAGTAGGGATATCAATCAGCCCCAGCATTTT.

This clonotype was recorded many times. The chain is built from TRBV5-1 and TRBJ2-2, with 8 bases matching TRBD1. CDR1 SGHRS and CDR2 YFSETQ come from the germline V gene. The CDR3 is made up of 15 amino acids. V lost 4 bases and J lost 5; bases outside the gene matches: 7. The CDR3: CASSERTGQTGELFF. In DNA, the CDR3 is TGCGCCAGCAGCGAAAGGACAGGGCAAACCGGGGAGCTGTTTTTT.

This clonotype was counted only a few times. The chain carries TRBV20-1 and TRBJ2-1, with D possibly matching TRBD1 (5 bases). Germline-derived CDR1 and CDR2 are DFQATT and SNEGSKA (reference sequence). The CDR3 runs to 15 residues. The V and J ends lost 0 bases and 9 bases respectively, with 18 bases between them. The CDR3 sequence is CSARDPARGLGEQFF. Here the CDR3 DNA reads TGCAGTGCTAGAGATCCAGCTAGGGGTTTGGGTGAGCAGTTCTTC.

This clonotype showed up many times. This chain's CDR3 is CASRLRAPAGNSPLHF. As DNA, the CDR3 is TGTGCCAGCAGGCTTCGCGCCCCGGCGGGTAATTCACCCCTCCACTTT. J is TRBJ1-6 and V is TRBV5-6; D uncertain. Trimming shortened V by 5 bases and J by 6 bases, and 18 bases separated the two germline ends. The CDR3 is made up of 16 amino acids. Germline V gene data show CDR1 as SGHDT and CDR2 as YYEEEE.

The rearrangement joins TRBV27 to TRBJ2-3, with 11 nucleotides matching TRBD1. The V segment lost 3 bases and the J segment 6 bases; nucleotides outside the gene matches: 5. Germline assignment: CDR1 MNHEY and CDR2 SMNVEV (reference sequence). The CDR3 covers 15 residues. The CDR3 sequence: CASSFSGTGGDTQYF. The CDR3 coding sequence is TGTGCCAGCAGTTTTTCCGGGACAGGGGGGGATACGCAGTATTTT.

This clonotype turned up a few times. This sequence joins TRBV20-1 and TRBJ2-5; 7 nucleotides align to TRBD2. Germline V gene data show CDR1 as DFQATT and CDR2 as SNEGSKA (reference sequence). The junction had 6 bases not matched to a gene; V was cut back by 5 bases and J by 6 bases. The CDR3 is 12 residues long. The CDR3 here is CSAWTRAQTQYF. Written as DNA, the CDR3 is TGCAGTGCTTGGACTAGGGCACAGACCCAGTACTTC.

This clonotype was recorded a few times. The chain carries TRBV2 and TRBJ2-3; D uncertain. Trimming removed 8 bases from V and 14 bases from J, with 20 bases in between. The CDR3 contains 12 residues. Germline-derived CDR1 and CDR2 are SNHLY and FYNNEI. CDR3 in amino acids: CASGPTSLPPYF. The DNA for the CDR3 is TGTGCCAGCGGCCCGACCTCCCTTCCGCCGTATTTT.

This clonotype was detected only a few times. The chain links TRBV20-1 to TRBJ2-1; a possible D gene is TRBD2 (6 bases). The germline V gene has CDR1 DFQATT and CDR2 SNEGSKA (reference sequence). This CDR3 comprises 13 residues. Trimming took 4 bases from V and 6 from J, leaving 13 bases between them. The CDR3 loop is CSAISGGSNEQFF. As DNA, the CDR3 is TGCAGTGCTATTAGCGGAGGAAGCAATGAGCAGTTCTTC.

The rearrangement joins TRBV5-8 to TRBJ1-2; D is unclear. This CDR3 spans 13 amino acids. The V end lost 2 bases, the J end lost 3 bases, and 8 bases lay between the germline ends. Germline values: CDR1 SGHTS, CDR2 YDEGEE. This CDR3 is CASSFVKDYGYTF. The CDR3 DNA follows: TGTGCCAGCAGCTTTGTAAAGGACTATGGCTACACCTTC.

The CDR3 DNA reads TGTGCCAGCAGCCAGGACAGGGAGGGGGATACGCAGTATTTT. This gives the protein CASSQDREGDTQYF. V and J are TRBV7-3 and TRBJ2-3, with D perhaps TRBD1 (8 bases). Germline assignment: CDR1 SGHTA and CDR2 FQGTGA. The CDR3 runs to 14 residues. V lost 5 bases and J 6 bases, leaving 15 bases between the germline ends. Supplemented by reference TRBV7-3 and TRBJ2-3, the full variable domain reads GAGVSQTPSNKVTEKGKYVELRCDPISGHTALYWYRQSLGQGPEFLIYFQGTGAADDSGLPNDRFFAVRPEGSVSTLKIQRTERGDSAVYLCASSQDREGDTQYFGPGTRLTVL.

This clonotype was observed a handful of times. This sequence joins TRBV28 and TRBJ2-4, with D perhaps TRBD2 (6 bases). Germline assignment: CDR1 MDHEN and CDR2 SYDVKM. Deletions cut 7 bases from V and 3 bases from J, with 19 bases between. CDR3 length equals 16 residues. CDR3 residues: CASNPRDSGFKNIQYF. The DNA of the CDR3 is TGTGCCAGCAACCCTCGGGATAGCGGTTTCAAAAACATTCAGTACTTC.

This clonotype was observed at least ten times. CDR3 sequence reads: CASSLWVRTEAFF. The CDR3 DNA is TGTGCCAGCAGCTTGTGGGTTCGCACTGAAGCTTTCTTT. The chain couples TRBV7-9 to TRBJ1-1; D unresolved. This CDR3 is built from 13 residues. V dropped 3 bases and J dropped 4 bases, with 9 bases sitting between them. The V gene's germline CDR1 is SEHNR and CDR2 FQNEAQ (reference sequence).

Many counts were recorded for this clonotype. CDR3 in DNA: TGTGCCAGTAGTCGGTCCACAGGGGGCGGCTACGAGCAGTACTTC. It codes for CASSRSTGGGYEQYF. The chain carries TRBV19 and TRBJ2-7; 9 bases are a match to TRBD1. This CDR3 has 15 residues. CDR1 LNHDA and CDR2 SQIVND come from the germline V gene (reference sequence). With V trimmed by 5 bases and J by 3 bases, 8 bases remained unmatched. The full variable domain, completed using reference TRBV19 and TRBJ2-7, is DGGITQSPKYLFRKEGQNVTLSCEQNLNHDAMYWYRQDPGQGLRLIYYSQIVNDFQKGDIAEGYSVSREKKESFPLTVTSAQKNPTAFYLCASSRSTGGGYEQYFGPGTRLTVT.